The 27 T cell receptor beta chains in this list originate from one sample, sequenced in a study of blood T cell repertoires in COVID-19. Only in-frame clones appear in the TCRdb table, and some are missing; sequencing was by immunoSEQ multiplex PCR. Of under 150,000 clones in the sample, around 90% were seen once. Sequencing was carried out using peripheral blood. Receptors were obtained from a man aged 50 to 60 with active COVID-19.

The genes are TRBV7-2 and TRBJ2-5; weak D call: TRBD2 (5 bases). The CDR3 extends over 16 amino acids. CDR1 SGHTA and CDR2 FQGNSA come from the germline V gene. Between the trimmed V and J ends, which lost 1 base and 0 bases, there was a span of 12 bases. The CDR3 DNA is TGTGCCAGCAGCTTAGGCGGACTGGCGTACCAAGAGACCCAGTACTTC. Amino acids: CASSLGGLAYQETQYF.

The rearrangement joins TRBV3-1 (or the pseudogene TRBV3-2) to TRBJ2-3; D is possibly TRBD2 (5 bases). The CDR3 consists of 13 residues. Trimming cost V 10 bases and J 1 base, with 12 bases left between them. Germline V gene sequence: CDR1 LGHDT, CDR2 YNNKEL (reference sequence). The DNA of the CDR3 is TGTGCCACGCTCGGGGTAGGCACAGATACGCAGTATTTT. Translated, it gives CATLGVGTDTQYF.

The gene calls are TRBV24-1 and TRBJ1-2, with D perhaps TRBD1 (6 bases). CDR1 KGHDR and CDR2 SFDVKD come from the germline V gene. The germline V and J ends were trimmed by 3 bases and 7 bases, with 17 bases remaining between them. This CDR3 comprises 15 residues. The chain's CDR3 is CATSDNLLQGSGYTF. The CDR3 DNA follows: TGTGCCACCAGTGATAACCTCTTACAGGGAAGTGGCTACACCTTC.

The chain carries TRBV9 and TRBJ1-2; 8 bases align to TRBD1. Germline lookup yields CDR1 SGDLS and CDR2 YYNGEE. V shed 4 bases and J 6 bases; nucleotides not matched to a gene: 8. CDR3 length equals 14 residues. As DNA, the CDR3 is TGTGCCAGCAGCACCGGACAGGGTGTTAATGGCTACACCTTC. This gives the protein CASSTGQGVNGYTF.

The chain is built from TRBV19 and TRBJ1-4; TRBD1 might be the D (6 bases). Trimming cost V 7 bases and J 7 bases, with 13 bases left between them. The germline V gene encodes CDR1 LNHDA and CDR2 SQIVND (reference sequence). CDR3 length equals 13 residues. CDR3 sequence (DNA): TGTGCCAGTACCCATCAAGGGGGTGAAAAACTGTTTTTT. It translates to CASTHQGGEKLFF.

This chain connects TRBV7-8 to TRBJ2-4; 7 nucleotides align to TRBD1. Germline V gives CDR1 SGHVS, CDR2 FQNEAQ. V trimming: 6 bases; J trimming: 6 bases; junction bases outside the gene matches: 17. The CDR3 is made up of 17 amino acids. The CDR3 sequence: CASRRDTRQGLGNIQYF. CDR3 bases: TGTGCCAGCAGGCGAGACACCAGACAGGGATTGGGAAACATTCAGTACTTC.

This chain connects TRBV4-1 to TRBJ2-1; a possible D gene is TRBD1 (5 bases). The V gene lost 1 base and the J gene lost 2 bases, with 9 bases spanning the gap. The CDR3 loop spans 15 amino acids. CDR1 is MGHRA and CDR2 is YSYEKL in the germline V gene. The CDR3 region has the DNA TGCGCCAGCAGCCAAGGCATGGGGCCCTACAATGAGCAGTTCTTC. Translated: CASSQGMGPYNEQFF.

This clone was observed at least ten times. The CDR3 reads CASARGTALNEQYF. For the CDR3, the DNA is TGTGCCAGCGCCCGGGGGACAGCTCTCAACGAGCAGTACTTC. The V and J genes are TRBV27 and TRBJ2-7, with D perhaps TRBD1 (7 bases). Germline CDR1 and CDR2: MNHEY and SMNVEV (reference sequence). The CDR3 has 14 amino acids. V lost 8 bases and J lost 5, with 19 bases in between.

This chain connects TRBV7-2 to TRBJ1-2; the D is unclear. This CDR3 comprises 13 residues. Looked up from germline, CDR1 is SGHTA and CDR2 is FQGNSA. Trimming pared 2 bases from V and 8 bases from J, leaving 12 bases between. CDR3 nucleotide sequence: TGTGCCAGCAGCTTATTTGGGGAGGGAGGCTACACCTTC. Its translation: CASSLFGEGGYTF.

The V and J genes are TRBV27 and TRBJ1-6, with D possibly matching TRBD1 (5 bases). CDR1 and CDR2 from the germline V gene are MNHEY and SMNVEV (reference sequence). V lost 5 bases and J lost 9, with 11 bases in between. The CDR3 extends over 13 amino acids. The DNA of the CDR3 is TGTGCCAGCAGTGCCCTCAGGGTTTCACCCCTCCACTTT. Translating it yields CASSALRVSPLHF.

V gene TRBV20-1 combines with J gene TRBJ2-1, with D hard to call. This CDR3 region has 11 residues. V dropped 0 bases and J dropped 15 bases, with 12 bases sitting between them. Germline loops: CDR1 DFQATT, CDR2 SNEGSKA (reference sequence). This chain's CDR3 is CSARDHPTVFF. The DNA of the CDR3 is TGCAGTGCTAGAGATCACCCAACGGTGTTCTTC.

This chain links TRBV6-1 with TRBJ1-4; 7 positions match TRBD1. This CDR3 contains 14 residues. The V gene's germline CDR1 is MNHNS and CDR2 SASEGT. The junction had 6 bases not matched to a gene; V was cut back by 0 bases and J by 11 bases. The DNA for the CDR3 is TGTGCCAGCAGTGAAGCGTGGACAGGCTGGAAACTGTTTTTT. It yields the protein CASSEAWTGWKLFF.

This chain connects TRBV3-1 (or the pseudogene TRBV3-2) to TRBJ1-1, with D possibly TRBD1 on 6 matching bases. Deletions cut 8 bases from V and 2 bases from J, with 24 bases between. This CDR3 spans 17 amino acids. Looked up from germline, CDR1 is LGHDT and CDR2 is YNNKEL (reference sequence). The CDR3 spells CASSPRQGSDYNTEAFF. Written as DNA, the CDR3 is TGTGCCAGCTCCCCGAGGCAGGGGTCCGACTATAACACTGAAGCTTTCTTT.

The chain couples TRBV2 to TRBJ1-2, with TRBD1 as a possible D gene (5 bases). The CDR3 totals 18 residues. Trimming pared 2 bases from V and 2 bases from J, leaving 21 bases between. Germline loops: CDR1 SNHLY, CDR2 FYNNEI. The CDR3 is CASSEWDSPTGSNYGYTF. The DNA of the CDR3 is TGTGCCAGCAGTGAATGGGACTCTCCGACGGGGTCCAACTATGGCTACACCTTC.

The CDR3 loop is CASSNLLAGGETQYF. Written as DNA, the CDR3 is TGTGCCAGTAGTAACCTTCTAGCGGGAGGGGAGACCCAGTACTTC. The rearrangement joins TRBV19 to TRBJ2-5; 12 bases align to TRBD2. Trimming cost V 4 bases and J 5 bases; bases outside gene matches: 5. This CDR3 comprises 15 residues. Germline CDR1 is LNHDA and CDR2 is SQIVND (reference sequence). Based on the CDR3 plus reference TRBV19 and TRBJ2-5, the full variable domain is DGGITQSPKYLFRKEGQNVTLSCEQNLNHDAMYWYRQDPGQGLRLIYYSQIVNDFQKGDIAEGYSVSREKKESFPLTVTSAQKNPTAFYLCASSNLLAGGETQYFGPGTRLLVL.

The chain links TRBV7-6 to TRBJ2-7; 8 positions match TRBD1. Germline lookup yields CDR1 SGHVS and CDR2 FNYEAQ. The CDR3 runs 14 residues. The J segment lost 3 bases and the V segment lost 5 bases, leaving 6 bases of the junction unmatched. CDR3 nucleotides: TGTGCCAGCAGCGTGGGTGGGACAGGCTACGAGCAGTACTTC. It is translated as CASSVGGTGYEQYF.

This chain links TRBV7-9 with TRBJ2-3, with D maybe TRBD2 (5 bases). The CDR3 loop spans 13 amino acids. V lost 5 bases, J lost 8 bases, and 14 bases lay in between. Germline lookup yields CDR1 SEHNR and CDR2 FQNEAQ (reference sequence). CDR3 nucleotides: TGTGCCAGCAGCCTCAGCGATGGGAGTACGCAGTATTTT. This encodes CASSLSDGSTQYF.

CDR3 DNA sequence: TGTGCCAGCTCACCATCCGGGACAGCACCTTATGGCTACACCTTC. Amino acids: CASSPSGTAPYGYTF. The V and J genes are TRBV18 and TRBJ1-2, with TRBD1 matching 7 bases. V lost 2 bases to trimming and J lost 5 bases; unmatched junction nucleotides: 8. CDR3 length equals 15 residues. Germline V gene data show CDR1 as KGHSH and CDR2 as LQKENI.

For the CDR3, the DNA is TGTGCCAGCAGCCAAGCCGCAGGGGAGAATGAGCAGTTCTTC. This translates into CASSQAAGENEQFF. V and J are TRBV3-1 (or the pseudogene TRBV3-2) and TRBJ2-1; perhaps TRBD1 as D (6 bases). This CDR3 comprises 14 residues. With 1 base removed from V and 7 bases from J, the gap between germline ends came to 11 bases. Germline V gene sequence: CDR1 LGHDT, CDR2 YNNKEL (reference sequence).

This clone was seen only once. The chain employs TRBV5-6 and TRBJ1-2, with 8 bases lining up with TRBD1. Germline V gives CDR1 SGHDT, CDR2 YYEEEE. V lost 1 base to trimming and J lost 2 bases; unmatched junction nucleotides: 1. The CDR3 is 14 residues long. The CDR3 sequence is CASSLYRGNYGYTF. The CDR3 DNA follows: TGTGCCAGCAGCTTGTACAGGGGGAACTATGGCTACACCTTC.

The rearrangement uses TRBV3-1 (or the pseudogene TRBV3-2) and TRBJ1-4; 7 bases match TRBD1. The germline gives CDR1 LGHDT, CDR2 YNNKEL (reference sequence). Trimming cost V 0 bases and J 4 bases; bases outside gene matches: 5. This CDR3 comprises 16 residues. The CDR3 spells CASSQDLTGYNEKLFF. As DNA, the CDR3 is TGTGCCAGCAGCCAAGATTTGACAGGGTATAATGAAAAACTGTTTTTT.

The chain couples TRBV7-2 to TRBJ1-1, with TRBD1 identical over 7 bases. The germline V gene encodes CDR1 SGHTA and CDR2 FQGNSA. Trimming took 6 bases from V and 0 from J; bases not matched to a gene: 4. There are 14 residues in the CDR3. CDR3 in amino acids: CASSRGQMNTEAFF. CDR3 nucleotides: TGTGCCAGCAGTCGGGGACAGATGAACACTGAAGCTTTCTTT.

This clone was seen just once. V and J are TRBV9 and TRBJ2-5; 7 nucleotides align to TRBD2. Trimming at V came to 6 bases and at J to 1 base, leaving 12 bases not matched to a gene. CDR1 SGDLS and CDR2 YYNGEE come from the germline V gene. The CDR3 spans 16 residues. The CDR3 is CASNQRGLAVQETQYF. The DNA for the CDR3 is TGTGCCAGCAACCAAAGGGGTCTAGCGGTCCAAGAGACCCAGTACTTC.

The V call is TRBV2, the J call TRBJ2-1; possibly TRBD1 for D (5 bases). The CDR3 sequence is 15 residues long. Per germline, CDR1 SNHLY and CDR2 FYNNEI. Trimming took 6 bases from V and 2 from J, leaving 14 bases between them. In nucleotides, the CDR3 is TGTGCCAGCAGCCTGACAGTGAGCCCCTACAATGAGCAGTTCTTC. The encoded protein is CASSLTVSPYNEQFF. Using reference TRBV2 and TRBJ2-1 for the parts outside the CDR3, the full variable domain is EPEVTQTPSHQVTQMGQEVILRCVPISNHLYFYWYRQILGQKVEFLVSFYNNEISEKSEIFDDQFSVERPDGSNFTLKIRSTKLEDSAMYFCASSLTVSPYNEQFFGPGTRLTVL.

CDR3 residues: CASSPSRDSNTGELFF. CDR3 nucleotides: TGTGCCAGCAGCCCGAGCCGGGACAGTAACACCGGGGAGCTGTTTTTT. The rearrangement links TRBV7-9 to TRBJ2-2; 7 bases align to TRBD1. The CDR3 runs 16 residues. With V trimmed by 5 bases and J by 2 bases, 8 bases remained unmatched. Germline V gene lookup returns CDR1 SEHNR and CDR2 FQNEAQ (reference sequence).

The chain has TRBV27 and TRBJ2-1; a possible D gene is TRBD1 (6 bases). CDR1 is MNHEY and CDR2 is SMNVEV in the germline V gene (reference sequence). The length of the CDR3 is 14 residues. Between the trimmed V and J ends, which lost 3 bases and 7 bases, there was a span of 13 bases. CDR3 in amino acids: CASSFLGGLNEQFF. CDR3 DNA sequence: TGTGCCAGCAGTTTCCTTGGGGGCCTGAATGAGCAGTTCTTC.

The rearrangement joins TRBV28 to TRBJ1-6; 7 bases are shared with TRBD1. The V segment lost 7 bases and the J segment 6 bases; nucleotides outside the gene matches: 9. Germline CDR1 reads MDHEN; CDR2 reads SYDVKM. The CDR3 contains 15 residues. CDR3 in amino acids: CASTPDRAANSPLHF. In DNA form, the CDR3 reads TGTGCCAGCACCCCCGACAGGGCGGCTAATTCACCCCTCCACTTT.